This record concerns one TCR beta chain sequence. The authors' processing: Nucleated cell number was recorded as an estimate derived from reference gene primer amplification. Sequencing was performed with immunoSEQ multiplex PCR; in TCRdb, only in-frame clones are kept and a portion is missing. The DNA gave D and trimming, while V, J and clone size come from that table. The sample records over 110,000 clones, 70% to 90% being singletons. This specimen belongs to a study of blood T cell repertoires in COVID-19. About the study: The United States, Italy and Spain provided the acute and convalescent COVID-19 samples. In each case, the material was cDNA or gDNA derived from T cells, B-cell-depleted T cells, or PBMCs.

CDR1 is SGHNT, CDR2 YYREEE, per germline (reference sequence). V was pared by 0 bases and J by 3 bases, with 5 bases between. The CDR3 runs to 13 residues. The chain joins TRBV5-4 to TRBJ2-3; perhaps TRBD1 as D (5 bases). The TCR originated in a human donor in a cohort sampled during active COVID-19. Sequencing used peripheral blood. CDR3 nucleotide sequence: TGTGCCAGCAGCTTGGCAGGGACAGATACGCAGTATTTT. This translates into CASSLAGTDTQYF.